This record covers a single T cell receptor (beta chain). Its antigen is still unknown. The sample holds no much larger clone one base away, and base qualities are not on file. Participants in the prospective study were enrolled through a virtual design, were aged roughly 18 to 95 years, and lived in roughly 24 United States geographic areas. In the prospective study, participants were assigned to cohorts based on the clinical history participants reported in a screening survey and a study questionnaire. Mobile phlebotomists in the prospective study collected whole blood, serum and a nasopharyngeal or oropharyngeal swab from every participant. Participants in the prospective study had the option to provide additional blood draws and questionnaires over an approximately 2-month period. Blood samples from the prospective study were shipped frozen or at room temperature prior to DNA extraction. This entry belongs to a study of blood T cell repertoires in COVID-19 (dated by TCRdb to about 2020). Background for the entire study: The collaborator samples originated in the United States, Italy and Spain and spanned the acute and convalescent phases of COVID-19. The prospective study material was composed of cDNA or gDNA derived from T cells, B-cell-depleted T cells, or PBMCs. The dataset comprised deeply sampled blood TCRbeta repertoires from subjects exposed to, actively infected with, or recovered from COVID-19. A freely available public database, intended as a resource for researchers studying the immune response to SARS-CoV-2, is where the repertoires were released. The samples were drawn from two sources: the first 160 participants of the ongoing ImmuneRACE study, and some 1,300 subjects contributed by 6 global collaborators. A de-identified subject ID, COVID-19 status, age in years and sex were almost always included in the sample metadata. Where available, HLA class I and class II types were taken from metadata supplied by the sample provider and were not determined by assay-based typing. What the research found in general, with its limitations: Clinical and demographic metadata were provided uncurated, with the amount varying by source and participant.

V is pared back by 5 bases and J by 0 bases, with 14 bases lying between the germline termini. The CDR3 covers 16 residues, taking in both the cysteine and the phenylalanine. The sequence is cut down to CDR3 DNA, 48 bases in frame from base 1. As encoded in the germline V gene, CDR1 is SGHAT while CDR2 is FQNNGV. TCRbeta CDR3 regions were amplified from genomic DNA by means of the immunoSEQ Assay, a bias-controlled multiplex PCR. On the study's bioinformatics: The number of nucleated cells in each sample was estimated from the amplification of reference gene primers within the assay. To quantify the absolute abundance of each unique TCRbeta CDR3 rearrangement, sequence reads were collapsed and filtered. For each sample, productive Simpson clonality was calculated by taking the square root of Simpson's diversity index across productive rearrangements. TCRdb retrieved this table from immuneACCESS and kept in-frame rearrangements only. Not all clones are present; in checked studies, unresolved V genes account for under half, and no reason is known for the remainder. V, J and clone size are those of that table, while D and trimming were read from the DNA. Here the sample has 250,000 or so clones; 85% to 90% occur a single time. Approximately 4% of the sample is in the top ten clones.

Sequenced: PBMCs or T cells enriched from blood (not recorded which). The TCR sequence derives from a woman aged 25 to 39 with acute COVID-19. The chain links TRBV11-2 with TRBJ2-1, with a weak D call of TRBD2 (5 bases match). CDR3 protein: CASSMWRANSYNEQFF. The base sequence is TGTGCCAGCAGCATGTGGCGGGCGAACTCCTACAATGAGCAGTTCTTC.